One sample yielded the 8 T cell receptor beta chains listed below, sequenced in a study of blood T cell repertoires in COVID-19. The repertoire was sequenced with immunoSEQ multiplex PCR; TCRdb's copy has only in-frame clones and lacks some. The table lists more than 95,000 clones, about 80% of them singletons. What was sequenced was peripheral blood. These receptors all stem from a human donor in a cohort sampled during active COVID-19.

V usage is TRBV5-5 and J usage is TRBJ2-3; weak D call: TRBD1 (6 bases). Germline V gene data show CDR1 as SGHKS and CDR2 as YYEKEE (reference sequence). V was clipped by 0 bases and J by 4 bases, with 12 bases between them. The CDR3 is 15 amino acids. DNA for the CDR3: TGTGCCAGCAGCTTGGTAGCAGGGGCGGCAGATACGCAGTATTTT. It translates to CASSLVAGAADTQYF.

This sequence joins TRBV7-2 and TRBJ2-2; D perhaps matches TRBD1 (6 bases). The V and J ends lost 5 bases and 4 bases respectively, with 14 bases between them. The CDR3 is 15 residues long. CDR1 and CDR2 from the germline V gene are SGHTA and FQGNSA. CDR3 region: CASSPRGTVTGELFF. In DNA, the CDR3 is TGTGCCAGCAGCCCCAGGGGTACAGTCACCGGGGAGCTGTTTTTT.

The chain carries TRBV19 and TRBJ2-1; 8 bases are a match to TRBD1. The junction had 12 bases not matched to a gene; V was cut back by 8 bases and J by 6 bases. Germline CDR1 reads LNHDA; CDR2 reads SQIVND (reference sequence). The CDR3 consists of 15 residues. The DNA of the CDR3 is TGTGCCAGTGGTAACAGGGGGAAGGGGTTCAATGAGCAGTTCTTC. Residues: CASGNRGKGFNEQFF.

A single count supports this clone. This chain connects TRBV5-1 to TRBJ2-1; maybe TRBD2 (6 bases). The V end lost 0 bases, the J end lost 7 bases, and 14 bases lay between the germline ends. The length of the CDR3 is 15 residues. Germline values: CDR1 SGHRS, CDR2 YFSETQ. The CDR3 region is CASSLALASGNEQFF. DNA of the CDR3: TGCGCCAGCAGCTTGGCGCTAGCGTCGGGGAATGAGCAGTTCTTC.

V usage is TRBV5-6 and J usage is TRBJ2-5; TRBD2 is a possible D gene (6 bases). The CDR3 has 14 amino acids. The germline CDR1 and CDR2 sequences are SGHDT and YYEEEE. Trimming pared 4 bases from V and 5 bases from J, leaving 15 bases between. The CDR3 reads CASSGGAGGETQYF. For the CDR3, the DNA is TGTGCCAGCAGCGGCGGGGCGGGTGGCGAGACCCAGTACTTC.

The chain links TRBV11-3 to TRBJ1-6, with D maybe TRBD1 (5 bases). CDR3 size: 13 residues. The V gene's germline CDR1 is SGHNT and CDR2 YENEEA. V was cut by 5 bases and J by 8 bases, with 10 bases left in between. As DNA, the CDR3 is TGTGCCAGCAGCCAGGGTGTAGATTCACCCCTCCACTTT. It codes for CASSQGVDSPLHF.

The CDR3 nucleotides are TGCGCCAGCAGCTCCGGGAACTACGAGCAGTACTTC. Amino acid sequence: CASSSGNYEQYF. This chain links TRBV4-1 with TRBJ2-7, with D possibly matching TRBD2 (5 bases). The CDR3 spans 12 residues. Trimming removed 5 bases from V and 3 bases from J, with 8 bases in between. Germline values: CDR1 MGHRA, CDR2 YSYEKL.

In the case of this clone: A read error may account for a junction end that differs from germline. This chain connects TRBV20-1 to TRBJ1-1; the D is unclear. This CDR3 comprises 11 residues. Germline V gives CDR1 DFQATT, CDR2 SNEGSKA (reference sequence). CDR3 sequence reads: CSVDMNAEAFF. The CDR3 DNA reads TGCAGTGTAGATATGAACGCTGAAGCTTTCTTT.